These T cell receptor beta chains were read from a single sample in a study of CD8+ T cells in alopecia areata. The protocol was immunoSEQ multiplex PCR, while the TCRdb copy is restricted to in-frame clones and leaves out a portion. The sample holds about 120,000 clones, around 61% seen once. Sequenced: CD4+ T cells sorted from blood. These receptor sequences come from a human donor in good health. Each CDR3 is given with its conserved first and last residue. A D gene is named only where the DNA matches it firmly. Expanded clones are given a class, and other clones once, few, many or no size at all.

clone size	D gene	V gene	J gene	CDR3 protein	CDR3 DNA
few	-	TRBV7-6	TRBJ2-1	CASSWRGGGSSYNEQFF	TGTGCCAGCAGCTGGCGAGGAGGAGGGAGCTCCTACAATGAGCAGTTCTTC
-	-	TRBV30	TRBJ2-7	CAWSHGVGQYF	TGTGCCTGGAGTCACGGGGTCGGGCAGTACTTC
-	-	TRBV11-2	TRBJ2-3	CASSSPTSTDTQYF	TGTGCCAGCAGCTCCCCCACCAGCACAGATACGCAGTATTTT
-	-	TRBV29-1	TRBJ2-1	CSVVPENNEQFF	TGCAGCGTTGTTCCAGAAAACAATGAGCAGTTCTTC
-	TRBD2	TRBV4-1	TRBJ2-1	CASSQEGLAGERQFF	TGCGCCAGCAGCCAAGAAGGCCTAGCGGGGGAGAGGCAGTTCTTC
-	TRBD1	TRBV29-1	TRBJ1-1	CSGMTGGLNTEAFF	TGCAGCGGGATGACAGGGGGCTTGAACACTGAAGCTTTCTTT
-	TRBD2	TRBV7-8	TRBJ2-5	CASSSSGTSTAETQYF	TGTGCCAGCAGTTCATCCGGGACTAGCACCGCGGAGACCCAGTACTTC
-	TRBD2	TRBV7-8	TRBJ2-7	CASSLASGSSYEQYF	TGTGCCAGCAGCTTAGCTAGCGGGAGTTCCTACGAGCAGTACTTC
-	-	TRBV10-2	TRBJ1-5	CASSPRGGDSNQPQHF	TGCGCCAGCAGCCCTCGGGGTGGGGATAGCAATCAGCCCCAGCATTTT
few	-	TRBV5-1	TRBJ2-1	CASSSNGPYYNEQFF	TGCGCCAGCAGCTCCAACGGACCCTACTACAATGAGCAGTTCTTC
-	-	TRBV29-1	TRBJ1-2	CSVAQGGGYTF	TGCAGCGTGGCCCAGGGCGGAGGCTACACCTTC
few	-	TRBV7-2	TRBJ2-5	CASSKPRETQYF	TGTGCCAGCAGTAAACCGAGGGAGACCCAGTACTTC
-	-	TRBV5-1	TRBJ1-3	CASSIDPSRANTIYF	TGCGCCAGCAGCATCGACCCCTCCAGGGCGAACACCATATATTTT
-	-	TRBV27	TRBJ2-7	CASSSLGAFYEQYF	TGTGCCAGCAGTTCATTAGGGGCCTTCTACGAGCAGTACTTC
few	-	TRBV11-2	TRBJ2-1	CASSPGLDNEQFF	TGTGCCAGCAGTCCAGGGCTAGACAATGAGCAGTTCTTC
-	-	TRBV11-2	TRBJ2-1	CASSPYGNEQFF	TGTGCCAGCAGCCCCTATGGTAATGAGCAGTTCTTC
-	TRBD1	TRBV15	TRBJ1-1	CATSWRGDSEAFF	TGTGCCACCAGCTGGAGAGGGGACAGTGAAGCTTTCTTT
-	-	TRBV11-2	TRBJ2-2	CASSWVAANTGELFF	TGTGCCAGCAGTTGGGTAGCCGCGAACACCGGGGAGCTGTTTTTT
-	-	TRBV4-2	TRBJ1-5	CASSQEGSNQPQHF	TGTGCCAGCAGCCAAGAAGGCAGCAATCAGCCCCAGCATTTT
-	-	TRBV5-1	TRBJ2-5	CASRFGTDQETQYF	TGCGCCAGCAGATTTGGGACCGATCAAGAGACCCAGTACTTC
-	-	TRBV5-4	TRBJ1-2	CASSLYFPNYGYTF	TGTGCCAGCAGCTTGTACTTTCCGAACTATGGCTACACCTTC
-	TRBD2	TRBV14	TRBJ2-1	CASSQYSGVDNEQFF	TGTGCCAGCAGCCAGTATAGCGGGGTCGACAATGAGCAGTTCTTC
-	-	TRBV29-1	TRBJ1-2	CSVGGQGYTF	TGCAGCGTTGGTGGACAGGGCTACACCTTC
-	-	TRBV5-6	TRBJ2-7	CASSSFRGGGDEQYF	TGTGCCAGCAGCTCTTTCAGGGGCGGGGGTGACGAGCAGTACTTC
-	-	TRBV7-9	TRBJ1-1	CASSLGSGGTEAFF	TGTGCCAGCAGCTTGGGGTCTGGGGGCACTGAAGCTTTCTTT
-	-	TRBV7-6	TRBJ2-7	CASSSDRSGEQYF	TGTGCCAGCAGCTCTGACAGGTCTGGCGAGCAGTACTTC
-	-	TRBV7-2	TRBJ2-4	CASSLAAAGKNIQYF	TGTGCCAGCAGCTTAGCGGCGGCGGGTAAAAACATTCAGTACTTC
few	-	TRBV19	TRBJ1-4	CASSMSVSNEKLFF	TGTGCCAGTAGTATGTCGGTCTCTAATGAAAAACTGTTTTTT
few	-	TRBV6-5	TRBJ1-1	CASSSLTGLSTEAFF	TGTGCCAGCAGTTCCCTCACAGGGTTAAGCACTGAAGCTTTCTTT